This entry features one T cell receptor (beta chain) sequence. This record belongs to a study of blood T cell repertoires in COVID-19. The data were produced by immunoSEQ multiplex PCR, yet TCRdb's version contains in-frame clones alone and is incomplete. The table includes 330,000 or so clones, around 90% detected once. The germline V gene encodes CDR1 SEHNR and CDR2 FQNEAQ (reference sequence). The length of the CDR3 is 14 residues. The V gene end was trimmed by 6 bases and the J gene end by 2 bases; junction bases not matched to a gene: 3. The TCR originated in an older woman with COVID-19, enrolled during active disease. Sequencing was carried out using peripheral blood. The V and J genes are TRBV7-9 and TRBJ1-5; TRBD1 aligns across 8 bases. The CDR3 protein is CASSRGQGNQPQHF. CDR3 DNA sequence: TGTGCCAGCAGTCGGGGACAGGGCAATCAGCCCCAGCATTTT. Looking up the rest from reference TRBV7-9 and TRBJ1-5 gives the full variable domain: DTGVSQNPRHKITKRGQNVTFRCDPISEHNRLYWYRQTLGQGPEFLTYFQNEAQLEKSRLLSDRFSAERPKGSFSTLEIQRTEQGDSAMYLCASSRGQGNQPQHFGDGTRLSIL.